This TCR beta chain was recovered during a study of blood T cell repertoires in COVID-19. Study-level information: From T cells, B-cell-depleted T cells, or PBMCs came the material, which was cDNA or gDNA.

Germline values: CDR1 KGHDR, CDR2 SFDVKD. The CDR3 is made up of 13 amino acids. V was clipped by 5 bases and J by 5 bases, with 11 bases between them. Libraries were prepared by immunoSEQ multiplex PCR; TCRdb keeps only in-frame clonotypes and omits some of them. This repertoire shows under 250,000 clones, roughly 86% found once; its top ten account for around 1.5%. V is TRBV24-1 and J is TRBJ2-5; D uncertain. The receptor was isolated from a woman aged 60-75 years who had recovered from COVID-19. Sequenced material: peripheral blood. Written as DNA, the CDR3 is TGTGCCACCAGTGTTGGGCCCCCGGAGACCCAGTACTTC. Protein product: CATSVGPPETQYF.